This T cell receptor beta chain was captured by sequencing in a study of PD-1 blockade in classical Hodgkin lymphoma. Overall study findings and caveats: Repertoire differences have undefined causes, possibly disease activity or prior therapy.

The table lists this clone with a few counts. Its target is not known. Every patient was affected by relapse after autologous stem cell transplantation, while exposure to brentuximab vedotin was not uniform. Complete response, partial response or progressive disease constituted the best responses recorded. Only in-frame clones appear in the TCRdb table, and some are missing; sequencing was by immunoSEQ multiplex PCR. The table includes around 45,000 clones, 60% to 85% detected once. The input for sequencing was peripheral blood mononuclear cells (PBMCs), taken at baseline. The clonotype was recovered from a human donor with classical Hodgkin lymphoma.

DNA of the CDR3: TGTGCCAGCAGTTTAAATGTTAGGGCGGCGAGCACCGGGGAGCTGTTTTTT. It translates to CASSLNVRAASTGELFF. V is TRBV28 and J is TRBJ2-2, with unresolved D. Germline assignment: CDR1 MDHEN and CDR2 SYDVKM. The CDR3 has 17 amino acids. Between the trimmed V and J ends, which lost 2 bases and 4 bases, there was a span of 17 bases.